One and the same sample provided the 3 T cell receptor beta chains below, sequenced in a study of cytomegalovirus exposure and HLA in healthy donors. Primers for the PCR totalled 60 Vbeta and 13 Jbeta. Generated by immunoSEQ multiplex PCR, the TCRdb table keeps only in-frame clones and is missing some. The sample holds about 140,000 clones, 60% to 80% seen once. The specimen sequenced was PBMCs. The source is a man in his forties or fifties in good health and CMV-seronegative.

The gene calls are TRBV7-2 and TRBJ2-7; D may be TRBD2 (7 bases). The CDR3 is made up of 13 amino acids. The V gene lost 3 bases and the J gene lost 3 bases, with 9 bases spanning the gap. The germline V gene has CDR1 SGHTA and CDR2 FQGNSA. This CDR3 is CASSLGGGYEQYF. The CDR3 DNA reads as TGTGCCAGCAGCTTGGGAGGGGGCTACGAGCAGTACTTC.

The chain links TRBV7-9 to TRBJ2-2; 8 bases line up with TRBD1. Losses at the gene ends were 5 bases for V and 3 bases for J; bases not matched to a gene: 5. Germline V CDR1 and CDR2: SEHNR, FQNEAQ (reference sequence). The CDR3 loop spans 15 amino acids. The CDR3 nucleotides read TGTGCCAGCAGCACCAGGGGGCCGGACACCGGGGAGCTGTTTTTT. It specifies CASSTRGPDTGELFF.

This rearrangement joins TRBV5-4 to TRBJ1-2; D gene uncertain. The V gene's germline CDR1 is SGHNT and CDR2 YYREEE (reference sequence). Trimming took off 0 bases at V and 5 bases at J, with 14 bases between the two ends. The CDR3 runs to 15 residues. The CDR3 is CASSLASDGGYGYTF. The CDR3 region has the DNA TGTGCCAGCAGCTTGGCTTCTGACGGAGGGTATGGCTACACCTTC. The entire variable domain, with the rest obtained from reference TRBV5-4 and TRBJ1-2, is as follows: ETGVTQSPTHLIKTRGQQVTLRCSSQSGHNTVSWYQQALGQGPQFIFQYYREEENGRGNFPPRFSGLQFPNYSSELNVNALELDDSALYLCASSLASDGGYGYTFGSGTRLTVV.